The 32 T cell receptor beta chains in this list originate from one sample, sequenced in a study of T-cell reconstitution after alpha-beta-depleted transplantation in children. Construction of the TCRbeta library involved unique molecular identifiers. MiXCR was run by TCRdb on the PCR reads, yielding one entry per CDR3 protein. Here the sample spans some 310,000 distinct CDR3 sequences, more than 20% being singletons. The sample in question was PBMCs, mostly from graft donor cells, obtained 180 days after TCRalphabeta/CD19-depleted stem cell transplant. These TCRs come from a male patient between 10 and 17 years old who had a stem cell transplant for acute lymphoblastic leukemia, so the T cells may come from the graft donor.

This clonotype was observed a few times. The genes are TRBV9 and TRBJ2-3; TRBD2 agrees at 9 bases. J lost 4 bases, V lost 3 bases, and 6 bases had no gene match. Germline loops: CDR1 SGDLS, CDR2 YYNGEE. This CDR3 region has 15 residues. CDR3 DNA sequence: TGTGCCAGCAGCGCCGGGACTAGCTACTCAGATACGCAGTATTTT. It specifies CASSAGTSYSDTQYF.

The chain combines TRBV7-2 with TRBJ2-1; 10 bases align to TRBD2. The germline V gene has CDR1 SGHTA and CDR2 FQGNSA. J gave up 3 bases and V 1 base, and 3 bases lay outside the gene matches. This CDR3 contains 16 residues. This CDR3 reads CASSLGGTSVYNEQFF. CDR3 coding DNA: TGTGCCAGCAGCTTAGGCGGGACTAGCGTCTACAATGAGCAGTTCTTC. Full variable domain (outside the CDR3, taken from reference TRBV7-2 and TRBJ2-1): GAGVSQSPSNKVTEKGKDVELRCDPISGHTALYWYRQSLGQGLEFLIYFQGNSAPDKSGLPSDRFSAERTGGSVSTLTIQRTQQEDSAVYLCASSLGGTSVYNEQFFGPGTRLTVL.

This chain joins TRBV27 and TRBJ2-2; no clear D gene. The CDR3 length is 15 residues. V was trimmed by 2 bases and J by 1 base, leaving 8 bases between them. Germline V gene lookup returns CDR1 MNHEY and CDR2 SMNVEV (reference sequence). The CDR3 loop is CASSLMIRNTGELFF. The CDR3 DNA is TGTGCCAGCAGTTTAATGATCAGGAACACCGGGGAGCTGTTTTTT.

A few counts support this clonotype. The chain has TRBV21-1 and TRBJ2-3; the listed D gene, TRBD2, was not tested against the DNA. TRBV21-1 constitutes a pseudogene. This CDR3 has 15 residues. CDR3 DNA sequence: TGTGCCAGGGATCCTAGTAGCACTTCCACAGATACGCAGTATTTT. This codes for CARDPSSTSTDTQYF.

This clonotype was seen more than once but under ten times. This sequence joins TRBV9 and TRBJ2-2, with TRBD2 matching over 8 bases. The CDR3 runs to 16 residues. V lost 0 bases and J lost 1; bases outside the gene matches: 2. Germline CDR1 SGDLS, CDR2 YYNGEE. The CDR3 here is CASSVVLAGNTGELFF. The CDR3 DNA follows: TGTGCCAGCAGCGTAGTCCTAGCGGGGAACACCGGGGAGCTGTTTTTT.

This clonotype was detected only a few times. V is TRBV12-3 or TRBV12-4 and J is TRBJ1-2; D is perhaps TRBD1 (5 bases). Trimming removed 2 bases from V and 7 bases from J, with 17 bases in between. The CDR3 runs to 15 residues. CDR3 in amino acids: CASSLSRVNIGGYTF. The CDR3 coding sequence is TGTGCCAGCAGTTTATCCAGGGTGAATATCGGTGGCTACACCTTC.

The chain recombines TRBV7-8 with TRBJ1-6, with D maybe TRBD1 (5 bases). With 4 bases removed from V and 10 bases from J, the gap between germline ends came to 14 bases. This CDR3 comprises 14 residues. The germline CDR1 and CDR2 sequences are SGHVS and FQNEAQ. The CDR3 region is CASSSTLGGSPLHF. CDR3 nucleotide sequence: TGTGCCAGCAGCTCAACCCTGGGGGGATCACCCCTCCACTTT.

This clonotype was detected a few times. This chain uses TRBV10-3 with TRBJ2-2, with 9 bases fitting TRBD1. Germline lookup yields CDR1 ENHRY and CDR2 SYGVKD. The CDR3 totals 14 residues. With V trimmed by 11 bases and J by 6 bases, 10 bases remained unmatched. CDR3 in amino acids: CAPRTGEGAGELFF. The CDR3, as DNA: TGTGCCCCCCGGACAGGGGAGGGTGCCGGGGAGCTGTTTTTT.

This rearrangement joins TRBV11-2 to TRBJ2-1; 8 nucleotides align to TRBD2. CDR3 length equals 14 residues. Germline trimming cut 3 bases from V and 8 bases from J; bases unmatched to any gene: 6. CDR1 and CDR2 (germline): SGHAT, FQNNGV. This chain's CDR3 is CASSFGLAGYEQFF. The CDR3 nucleotides are TGTGCCAGCAGCTTCGGACTAGCTGGCTATGAGCAGTTCTTC.

The rearrangement links TRBV19 to TRBJ2-1, with D possibly TRBD2 on 5 matching bases. Germline CDR1 is LNHDA and CDR2 is SQIVND (reference sequence). CDR3 length equals 14 residues. Trimming removed 0 bases from V and 9 bases from J, with 12 bases in between. The CDR3 sequence: CASSIDSSWTEQFF. The CDR3 DNA follows: TGTGCCAGTAGTATAGATTCTAGCTGGACTGAGCAGTTCTTC.

The chain recombines TRBV20-1 with TRBJ1-5; the D gene is possibly TRBD1 (5 bases). The CDR3 runs to 17 residues. With 0 bases removed from V and 2 bases from J, the gap between germline ends came to 17 bases. Germline loops: CDR1 DFQATT, CDR2 SNEGSKA (reference sequence). This CDR3 reads CSARDFSTAEGNQPQHF. In DNA, the CDR3 is TGCAGTGCTAGAGATTTTTCGACAGCCGAGGGCAATCAGCCCCAGCATTTT.

This clonotype appeared many times. V and J are TRBV6-5 and TRBJ2-7, with unresolved D. With 0 bases removed from V and 0 bases from J, the gap between germline ends came to 6 bases. Looked up from germline, CDR1 is MNHEY and CDR2 is SVGAGI. This CDR3 contains 14 residues. The CDR3 sequence is CASSYSGYSYEQYF. In nucleotides, the CDR3 is TGTGCCAGCAGTTACTCTGGCTACTCCTACGAGCAGTACTTC.

This clonotype appeared a few times. DNA for the CDR3: TGTGCCAGCAGTCTAGGGGGTCGTCAGCCCCAGCATTTT. Translation gives CASSLGGRQPQHF. The rearrangement joins TRBV7-3 to TRBJ1-5; the D gene is possibly TRBD1 (6 bases). This CDR3 region has 13 residues. Between the trimmed V and J ends, which lost 6 bases and 6 bases, there was a span of 12 bases. CDR1 SGHTA and CDR2 FQGTGA come from the germline V gene.

In this sample, this clonotype turned up many times. The chain uses TRBV6-5 and TRBJ2-3, with 7 bases matching TRBD2. The CDR3 totals 13 residues. Germline V lookup: CDR1 MNHEY, CDR2 SVGAGI. Germline trimming cut 4 bases from V and 6 bases from J; bases unmatched to any gene: 4. CDR3 bases: TGTGCCAGCAGTTGGACTAGAACCGATACGCAGTATTTT. Translated: CASSWTRTDTQYF.

This clonotype was recorded a few times. The chain has TRBV12-3 or TRBV12-4 and TRBJ2-3, with unresolved D. This CDR3 is 13 amino acids long. V lost 6 bases and J lost 8, with 15 bases in between. CDR3 nucleotides: TGTGCCAGCAGACCCGTGGGTTTTGGTACGCAGTATTTT. Translated, it gives CASRPVGFGTQYF.

The V and J genes are TRBV7-8 and TRBJ2-3, with TRBD2 identical over 9 bases. Looked up from germline, CDR1 is SGHVS and CDR2 is FQNEAQ. This CDR3 region has 15 residues. V lost 5 bases to trimming and J lost 7 bases; unmatched junction nucleotides: 10. The CDR3 here is CASSLDGREGYTQYF. In DNA, the CDR3 is TGTGCCAGCAGCCTAGACGGGCGGGAGGGATATACGCAGTATTTT.

The chain joins TRBV6-5 to TRBJ2-6, with 10 bases aligning to TRBD2. CDR3 length: 19 amino acids. With 2 bases clipped from V and 4 bases from J, the junction kept 11 bases outside the gene matches. The V gene's germline CDR1 is MNHEY and CDR2 SVGAGI. The CDR3 reads CASSYGGGLACAGANVLTF. CDR3 DNA sequence: TGTGCCAGCAGTTACGGGGGGGGACTAGCGTGTGCAGGGGCCAACGTCCTGACTTTC.

The chain recombines TRBV5-1 with TRBJ2-2; D gene unclear. From germline, CDR1 is SGHRS and CDR2 YFSETQ. There are 13 residues in the CDR3. Between the trimmed V and J ends, which lost 6 bases and 1 base, there was a span of 7 bases. DNA for the CDR3: TGCGCCAGCACTGAGCTGAACACCGGGGAGCTGTTTTTT. Translating gives CASTELNTGELFF.

V usage is TRBV6-1 and J usage is TRBJ2-7; 12 positions agree with TRBD2. The CDR3 extends over 17 amino acids. From germline, CDR1 is MNHNS and CDR2 SASEGT. V was pared by 5 bases and J by 5 bases, with 13 bases of the junction left unmatched. DNA for the CDR3: TGTGCCAGCAGTCCCCCTAGCGGGAGGGAACGTCGGAACGAGCAGTACTTC. Translation gives CASSPPSGRERRNEQYF.

The gene calls are TRBV7-2 and TRBJ2-7; D perhaps matches TRBD2 (5 bases). Germline V lookup: CDR1 SGHTA, CDR2 FQGNSA. The CDR3 spans 14 residues. The V end was cut by 5 bases, the J end by 6 bases, with 17 bases between. The DNA for the CDR3 is TGTGCCAGCAGCCCTCAAATTCGGACTTTCGAGCAGTACTTC. Translation gives CASSPQIRTFEQYF. Full variable domain (outside the CDR3, taken from reference TRBV7-2 and TRBJ2-7): GAGVSQSPSNKVTEKGKDVELRCDPISGHTALYWYRQSLGQGLEFLIYFQGNSAPDKSGLPSDRFSAERTGGSVSTLTIQRTQQEDSAVYLCASSPQIRTFEQYFGPGTRLTVT.

This clonotype has a count of ten or more. The V gene is TRBV5-1, the J gene TRBJ2-7; 7 bases agree with TRBD1. The CDR3 has 14 residues. J was trimmed by 5 bases and V by 6 bases; bases with no gene match: 11. Germline lookup yields CDR1 SGHRS and CDR2 YFSETQ. CDR3: CASTNHRGSDEQYF. Here the CDR3 DNA reads TGCGCCAGCACCAACCACAGGGGAAGCGACGAGCAGTACTTC.

J is TRBJ2-5 and V is TRBV5-1; D is possibly TRBD2 (6 bases). CDR3 length: 13 residues. Per the germline V gene, CDR1 is SGHRS and CDR2 is YFSETQ. V was trimmed by 7 bases and J by 4 bases, leaving 14 bases between them. CDR3 in DNA: TGCGCCAGCCGGCCCATGGGGGGAGAGACCCAGTACTTC. Translation gives CASRPMGGETQYF.

V is TRBV10-2 and J is TRBJ1-4; 8 bases are a match to TRBD1. The germline V gene encodes CDR1 WSHSY and CDR2 SAAADI. The CDR3 consists of 14 residues. The V gene end was trimmed by 5 bases and the J gene end by 6 bases; junction bases not matched to a gene: 5. The DNA of the CDR3 is TGCGCCAGCAGTTGGACAGGGCCCGATGAAAAACTGTTTTTT. Residues: CASSWTGPDEKLFF.

This clonotype has just one count. This chain links TRBV5-1 with TRBJ2-1, with D tentatively TRBD2 (5 bases). Trimming left V 4 bases short and J 5 bases short, with 16 bases between. CDR3 length: 15 amino acids. Germline-derived CDR1 and CDR2 are SGHRS and YFSETQ. The CDR3 region is CASSAPRVGNNEQFF. CDR3 nucleotides: TGCGCCAGCAGCGCGCCTAGGGTCGGGAACAATGAGCAGTTCTTC. Filled out from reference TRBV5-1 and TRBJ2-1, the complete variable domain reads KAGVTQTPRYLIKTRGQQVTLSCSPISGHRSVSWYQQTPGQGLQFLFEYFSETQRNKGNFPGRFSGRQFSNSRSEMNVSTLELGDSALYLCASSAPRVGNNEQFFGPGTRLTVL.

The chain uses TRBV18 and TRBJ2-1, with D tentatively TRBD1 (6 bases). The CDR3 length is 14 residues. The germline V gene has CDR1 KGHSH and CDR2 LQKENI. V gave up 2 bases and J gave up 5 bases, with 10 bases separating them. Here the CDR3 reads CASSPGQFNNEQFF. The CDR3 DNA sequence: TGTGCCAGCTCACCAGGACAGTTCAACAATGAGCAGTTCTTC.

A few counts support this clonotype. The genes are TRBV29-1 and TRBJ2-3, with 9 bases aligning to TRBD2. Germline V gene sequence: CDR1 SQVTM, CDR2 ANQGSEA. Unmatched junction bases numbered 8, after V lost 7 bases and J lost 0 bases. This CDR3 region has 15 residues. CDR3 sequence reads: CSAGASGASTDTQYF. CDR3 coding DNA: TGCAGCGCTGGGGCTAGCGGGGCTAGCACAGATACGCAGTATTTT.

The V call is TRBV29-1, the J call TRBJ2-4, with D possibly called TRBD1 or TRBD2 (5 bases each). Trimming removed 3 bases at V and 1 base at J, with 16 bases between. Germline CDR1 reads SQVTM; CDR2 reads ANQGSEA. The CDR3 consists of 16 residues. CDR3 protein: CSVEVNRWGAKNIQYF. The CDR3 DNA is TGCAGCGTTGAGGTTAACAGGTGGGGGGCCAAAAACATTCAGTACTTC.

This clonotype was observed a few times. The CDR3, as DNA: TGTGCCAGCAGACTAGCGGGAGGAACCCAGTACTTC. This gives the protein CASRLAGGTQYF. V and J are TRBV27 and TRBJ2-5; TRBD2 matches 12 bases. The CDR3 has 12 residues. J gave up 8 bases and V 6 bases, and 1 base lay outside the gene matches. Germline V gives CDR1 MNHEY, CDR2 SMNVEV (reference sequence).

The CDR3 nucleotides read TGCAGCGTTACAGCGGTGAAGAACACCGGGGAGCTGTTTTTT. It encodes CSVTAVKNTGELFF. The gene calls are TRBV29-1 and TRBJ2-2, with D possibly matching TRBD2 (5 bases). CDR1 is SQVTM and CDR2 is ANQGSEA in the germline V gene. The germline V and J ends were trimmed by 5 bases and 1 base, with 11 bases remaining between them. The CDR3 length is 14 residues.

The V call is TRBV20-1, the J call TRBJ2-7, with 7 bases that match TRBD1. The CDR3 contains 15 residues. Germline loops: CDR1 DFQATT, CDR2 SNEGSKA (reference sequence). After removal of 3 bases from V and 3 bases from J, the junction contained 11 bases not matched to a gene. The CDR3 sequence is CSARGPDRILYEQYF. The CDR3 nucleotides are TGCAGTGCTAGGGGACCGGACAGGATCCTCTACGAGCAGTACTTC.

This chain links TRBV7-7 with TRBJ2-1; 10 bases are shared with TRBD2. From germline, CDR1 is SSHAT and CDR2 FNYEAQ (reference sequence). The CDR3 is 15 residues long. The ends lost 4 bases at V and 8 bases at J; junction bases unmatched: 8. The chain's CDR3 is CASSSGLAAWDEQFF. The CDR3 region has the DNA TGTGCCAGCAGCTCCGGACTAGCGGCCTGGGATGAGCAGTTCTTC. Full variable domain (outside the CDR3, taken from reference TRBV7-7 and TRBJ2-1): GAGVSQSPRYKVTKRGQDVTLRCDPISSHATLYWYQQALGQGPEFLTYFNYEAQPDKSGLPSDRFSAERPEGSISTLTIQRTEQRDSAMYRCASSSGLAAWDEQFFGPGTRLTVL.

The rearrangement links TRBV7-2 to TRBJ2-4; 10 positions match TRBD2. J was trimmed by 8 bases and V by 2 bases; bases with no gene match: 9. The germline V gene has CDR1 SGHTA and CDR2 FQGNSA. The CDR3 spans 16 residues. The CDR3 DNA follows: TGTGCCAGCAGCTTAACGGTTTCTAGCGGGAGATACATTCAGTACTTC. This gives the protein CASSLTVSSGRYIQYF.